This T cell receptor beta chain stems from a study of CD8 T cells in Susac syndrome. The V end was cut by 1 base, the J end by 6 bases, with 9 bases between. CDR1 is SGHVS, CDR2 FQNEAQ, per germline. CDR3 length: 14 amino acids. Those who served as multiple sclerosis controls were treatment-naive patients with stable or active relapsing-remitting disease. TEMRA cells were FACS-enriched, while CD8+ and CD4+ T cells were negatively isolated. Reverse transcription of roughly 0.45 to 1 ug RNA used random hexamers. The method of amplification for TCR beta CDR3 was immunoSEQ multiplex PCR, covering 54 Vbeta and 13 Jbeta. TCRdb used MiXCR to reprocess the immunoSEQ multiplex PCR reads, holding one entry per CDR3 protein. The sample lists about 300,000 distinct CDR3 sequences, about 89% occurring once.

The chain couples TRBV7-8 to TRBJ2-2, with D possibly matching TRBD1 (5 bases). This sequence originates from a human donor with multiple sclerosis. Sequencing was done on a sample of CD8+ T cells from PBMCs. The CDR3 coding sequence is TGTGCCAGCAGCTTAGACAGGATTGCCGGGGAGCTGTTTTTT. Its translation is CASSLDRIAGELFF.